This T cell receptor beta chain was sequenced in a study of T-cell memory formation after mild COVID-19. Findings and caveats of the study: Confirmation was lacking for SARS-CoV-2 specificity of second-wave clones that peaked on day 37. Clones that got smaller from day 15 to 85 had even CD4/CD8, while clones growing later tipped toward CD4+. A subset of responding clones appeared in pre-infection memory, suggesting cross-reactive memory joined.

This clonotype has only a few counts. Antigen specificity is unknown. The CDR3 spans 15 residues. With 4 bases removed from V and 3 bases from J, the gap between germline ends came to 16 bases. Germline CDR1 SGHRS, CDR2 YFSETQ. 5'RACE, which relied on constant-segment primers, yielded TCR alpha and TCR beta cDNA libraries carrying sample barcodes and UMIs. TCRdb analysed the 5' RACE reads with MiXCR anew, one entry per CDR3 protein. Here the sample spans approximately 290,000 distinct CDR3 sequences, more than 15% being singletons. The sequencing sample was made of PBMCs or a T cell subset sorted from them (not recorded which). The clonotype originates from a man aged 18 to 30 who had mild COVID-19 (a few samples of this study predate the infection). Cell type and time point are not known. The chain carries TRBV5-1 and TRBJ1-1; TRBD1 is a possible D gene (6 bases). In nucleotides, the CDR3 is TGCGCCAGCAGCCCGGCTGGGGGCCTGGACACTGAAGCTTTCTTT. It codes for CASSPAGGLDTEAFF.